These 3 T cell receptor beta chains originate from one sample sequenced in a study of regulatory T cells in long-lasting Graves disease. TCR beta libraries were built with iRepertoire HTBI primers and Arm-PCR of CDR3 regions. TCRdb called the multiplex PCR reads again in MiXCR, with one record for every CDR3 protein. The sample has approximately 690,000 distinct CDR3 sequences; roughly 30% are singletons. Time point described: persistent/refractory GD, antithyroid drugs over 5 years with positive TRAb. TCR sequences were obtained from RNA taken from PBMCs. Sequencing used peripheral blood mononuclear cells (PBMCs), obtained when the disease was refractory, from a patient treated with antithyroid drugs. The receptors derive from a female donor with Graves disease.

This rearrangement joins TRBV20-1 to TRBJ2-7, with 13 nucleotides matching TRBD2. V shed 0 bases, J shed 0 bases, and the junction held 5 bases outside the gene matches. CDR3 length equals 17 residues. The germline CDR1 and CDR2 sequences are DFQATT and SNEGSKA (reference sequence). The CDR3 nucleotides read TGCAGTGCTAGAGATCGGGGGACTAGCGGGAACTCCTACGAGCAGTACTTC. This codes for CSARDRGTSGNSYEQYF.

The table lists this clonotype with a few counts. The CDR3 DNA reads TGTGCCACCTCTACGACAGGGTATGGTTACGAGCAGTACTTC. This translates into CATSTTGYGYEQYF. The V gene is TRBV27, the J gene TRBJ2-7; 7 bases are shared with TRBD1. This CDR3 contains 14 residues. V was clipped by 10 bases and J by 4 bases; unmatched bases: 13. Germline V gene sequence: CDR1 MNHEY, CDR2 SMNVEV (reference sequence).

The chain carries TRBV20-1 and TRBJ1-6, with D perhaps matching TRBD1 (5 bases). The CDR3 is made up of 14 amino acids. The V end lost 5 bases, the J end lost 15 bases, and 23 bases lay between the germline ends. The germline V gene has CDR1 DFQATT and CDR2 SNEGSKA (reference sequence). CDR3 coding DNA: TGCAGTGCTCCCCAGCCCGGGAGGGGTTCGCTCCTCCACTTT. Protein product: CSAPQPGRGSLLHF.